Below are 8 T cell receptor beta chains sequenced from a single sample in a study of metastatic and nonmetastatic thyroid tumors. Thyroid surgery took place with no prior treatment in any patient. TCRdb re-clonotyped the PCR reads through MiXCR. The sample records 5,000 to 7,500 clones, 16% being singletons. Source material: tumor tissue. The receptors derive from a male donor with papillary thyroid cancer or a benign thyroid nodule (not recorded which). Some clones in this sample may be carry-over from other donors' samples.

The J gene is TRBJ2-1, the V gene TRBV12-3 or TRBV12-4; 11 bases map to TRBD2. The V gene end was trimmed by 2 bases and the J gene end by 4 bases; junction bases not matched to a gene: 4. There are 16 residues in the CDR3. The CDR3 DNA sequence: TGTGCCAGCAGTTTAATAGCGGGGGGGCTATACAATGAGCAGTTCTTC. Its translation: CASSLIAGGLYNEQFF.

This clone has only a few counts. The gene calls are TRBV2 and TRBJ2-7, with 8 positions matching TRBD2. The germline V gene encodes CDR1 SNHLY and CDR2 FYNNEI. CDR3 length: 15 amino acids. Trimming took 4 bases from V and 6 from J; bases not matched to a gene: 11. This chain's CDR3 is CASSGIGRVLPEQYF. The CDR3 coding sequence is TGTGCCAGCAGTGGGATCGGGAGGGTCCTCCCCGAGCAGTACTTC.

The V and J genes are TRBV13 and TRBJ2-7; possible D gene TRBD1, 6 bases. Looked up from germline, CDR1 is PRHDT and CDR2 is FYEKMQ (reference sequence). There are 11 residues in the CDR3. V was shortened by 0 bases and J by 9 bases, with 6 bases between the two germline ends. The CDR3 DNA is TGTGCCAGCAGCTTAGGACAGGGGCAGTACTTC. This codes for CASSLGQGQYF.

This clone is categorized as medium-sized. The V call is TRBV19, the J call TRBJ1-2; D unresolved. CDR1 and CDR2 from the germline V gene are LNHDA and SQIVND (reference sequence). Between the trimmed V and J ends, which lost 7 bases and 4 bases, there was a span of 22 bases. The CDR3 has 16 amino acids. CDR3 protein: CASNPREGGNVYGYTF. For the CDR3, the DNA is TGTGCCAGTAACCCGAGAGAGGGAGGGAACGTCTATGGCTACACCTTC. The variable domain in full, with the rest retrieved from reference TRBV19 and TRBJ1-2, is DGGITQSPKYLFRKEGQNVTLSCEQNLNHDAMYWYRQDPGQGLRLIYYSQIVNDFQKGDIAEGYSVSREKKESFPLTVTSAQKNPTAFYLCASNPREGGNVYGYTFGSGTRLTVV.

By sample fraction, this clone is medium-sized. Other DNA sequences in this specimen translate into the identical CDR3. The J gene is TRBJ1-6, the V gene TRBV20-1, with a possible D match to TRBD1 (6 bases). The V gene lost 6 bases and the J gene lost 8 bases, with 17 bases spanning the gap. The CDR3 runs to 14 residues. CDR1 and CDR2 (germline): DFQATT, SNEGSKA (reference sequence). CDR3 nucleotides: TGCAGTGCCGGGGGGCAGGGGACTCATTCACCCCTCCACTTT. Its protein is CSAGGQGTHSPLHF.

This clone was seen more than once but under ten times. The chain recombines TRBV2 with TRBJ2-1, with 11 bases fitting TRBD2. Trimming took 5 bases from V and 9 from J; bases not matched to a gene: 3. Germline CDR1 is SNHLY and CDR2 is FYNNEI. The CDR3 extends over 13 amino acids. This CDR3 is CASSPTSGGEQFF. For the CDR3, the DNA is TGTGCCAGCAGTCCCACTAGCGGGGGTGAGCAGTTCTTC.

This clone has ten or more counts. The chain joins TRBV11-1 to TRBJ1-3; tentative D call: TRBD1 (5 bases). The CDR3 consists of 13 residues. The V gene's germline CDR1 is SGHAT and CDR2 FQDESV (reference sequence). Trimming pared 5 bases from V and 4 bases from J, leaving 9 bases between. The chain's CDR3 is CASSTGPGNTIYF. The CDR3 bases are TGTGCCAGCAGCACGGGACCGGGAAACACCATATATTTT.

This clone came up a few times. With a much larger clone just one base away, this may be a read error. This rearrangement joins TRBV6-2 or TRBV6-3 to TRBJ2-4; D possibly uses TRBD1 or TRBD2 (5 bases each). The germline CDR1 and CDR2 sequences are MNHEY and SVGEGT. This CDR3 comprises 21 residues. Here the CDR3 reads CASSYSSVDNVLVLAKNIRYF. The CDR3 DNA follows: TGTGCCAGCAGTTACTCGAGCGTGGACAACGTATTGGTGCTAGCCAAAAACATTCGGTACTTC.